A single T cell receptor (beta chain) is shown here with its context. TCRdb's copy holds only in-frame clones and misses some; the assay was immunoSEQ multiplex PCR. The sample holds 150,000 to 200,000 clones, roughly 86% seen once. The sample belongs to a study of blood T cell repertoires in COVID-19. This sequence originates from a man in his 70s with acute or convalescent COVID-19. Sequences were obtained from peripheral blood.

The CDR3: CASSFERGSGANVLTF. CDR3 sequence (DNA): TGTGCCAGCAGCTTCGAGCGGGGATCTGGGGCCAACGTCCTGACTTTC. The gene calls are TRBV5-4 and TRBJ2-6; 7 bases agree with TRBD2. Germline CDR1 is SGHNT and CDR2 is YYREEE (reference sequence). Germline trimming cut 2 bases from V and 1 base from J; bases unmatched to any gene: 3. The CDR3 totals 16 residues.